Included here is one TCR beta chain sequence, with context. The data are from a study of blood T cell repertoires in COVID-19. The Seattle patients, enrolled during active infection, were followed longitudinally. This CDR3 spans 15 amino acids. With V trimmed by 2 bases and J by 2 bases, 3 bases remained unmatched. The V gene's germline CDR1 is SGHVS and CDR2 FQNEAQ. Generated by immunoSEQ multiplex PCR, the TCRdb table keeps only in-frame clones and is missing some. The sample contains some 450,000 clones, 88% of which appear only once. The sample taken for sequencing was peripheral blood. The chain carries TRBV7-8 and TRBJ1-1; 9 bases are shared with TRBD1. The source of this sequence is a woman aged 50 to 60 with COVID-19, enrolled during active disease. CDR3 in DNA: TGTGCCAGCAGCTTACGGGACAGGGCAAACACTGAAGCTTTCTTT. It yields the protein CASSLRDRANTEAFF.